This T cell receptor (beta chain) was identified in a study of cytomegalovirus exposure and HLA in healthy donors. Broader study findings: The authors enumerated around 150 TCR beta chains as linked to cytomegalovirus. As confirmed in vitro, a few CMV-associated chains were specific for CMV antigens.

It was healthy bone marrow donors who served as donors. PCR employed 60 Vbeta and 13 Jbeta primers. Original processing notes: Unique TCR beta chains numbered 80 million to 95 million in a later analysis, with around 10 million shared. Profiling relied on immunoSEQ multiplex PCR, and the TCRdb table lists in-frame clones only, not all of them. V and J calls plus clone size are reproduced from that table; the DNA served to infer D and trimming. The sample holds fewer than 110,000 clones, almost 80% seen once. A word on this clone: Its antigen is not identified.

The CDR3 has 15 amino acids. Germline values: CDR1 SGHRS, CDR2 YFSETQ. The ends were cut back, 0 bases at V and 3 bases at J, with 13 bases in the middle. The TCR sequence derives from a man between 50 and 59 years old in good health and CMV-seropositive. The material sequenced was PBMCs. V gene TRBV5-1 combines with J gene TRBJ2-7; possibly TRBD1 for D (5 bases). DNA for the CDR3: TGCGCCAGCAGCTTGGAACCCCAGGGTGGCTACGAGCAGTACTTC. Translating it yields CASSLEPQGGYEQYF.